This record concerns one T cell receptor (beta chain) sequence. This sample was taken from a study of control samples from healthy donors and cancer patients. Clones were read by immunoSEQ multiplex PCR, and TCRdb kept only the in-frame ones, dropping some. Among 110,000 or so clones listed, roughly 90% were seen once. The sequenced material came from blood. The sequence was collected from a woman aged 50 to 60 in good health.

The DNA of the CDR3 is TGTGCCAGCAGTTTGGTGCAGGGGTACGAGCAGTACTTC. Amino acid sequence: CASSLVQGYEQYF. V and J are TRBV27 and TRBJ2-7; perhaps TRBD1 as D (6 bases). The germline CDR1 and CDR2 sequences are MNHEY and SMNVEV (reference sequence). V lost 3 bases to trimming and J lost 4 bases, with 10 bases between them. There are 13 residues in the CDR3.